This TCR beta chain derives from a study of T-cell reconstitution after alpha-beta-depleted transplantation in children. Molecular barcoding with unique molecular identifiers was used for the TCRbeta library. TCRdb re-called the PCR reads through MiXCR, storing one row per CDR3 protein. The sample lists a few hundred thousand distinct CDR3 sequences; over 10% were seen once. In this sample, this clonotype turned up a few times. The target antigen is unknown. The V end was cut by 3 bases, the J end by 3 bases, with 8 bases between. CDR1 is KGHSH and CDR2 is LQKENI in the germline V gene. CDR3 length: 13 residues. The study, taken as a whole, reports: Reported findings indicate that, about two months after transplant, alpha-beta T cells came from several hundred expanded clones, which were derived from non-depleted graft cells.

The chain links TRBV18 to TRBJ1-1; D uncertain. This clonotype was sampled from a male patient under 18 who had a stem cell transplant for acute myeloid leukemia, so the T cells may come from the graft donor. The source was PBMCs, mostly from graft donor cells, collected 360 days after TCRalphabeta/CD19-depleted stem cell transplant. The CDR3, as DNA: TGTGCCAGCTCACCCCGACGCGACACTGAAGCTTTCTTT. This encodes CASSPRRDTEAFF.